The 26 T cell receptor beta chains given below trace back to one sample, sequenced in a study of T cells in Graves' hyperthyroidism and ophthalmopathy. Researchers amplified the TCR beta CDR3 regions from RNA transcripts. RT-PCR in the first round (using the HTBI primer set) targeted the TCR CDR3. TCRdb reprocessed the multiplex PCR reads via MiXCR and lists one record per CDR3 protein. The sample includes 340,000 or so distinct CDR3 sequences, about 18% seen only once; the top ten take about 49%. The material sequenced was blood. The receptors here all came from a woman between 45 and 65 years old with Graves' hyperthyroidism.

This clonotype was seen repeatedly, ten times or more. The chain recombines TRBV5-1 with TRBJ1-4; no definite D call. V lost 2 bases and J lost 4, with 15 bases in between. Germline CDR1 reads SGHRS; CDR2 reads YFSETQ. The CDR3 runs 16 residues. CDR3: CASSLVPDTYNEKLFF. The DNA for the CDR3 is TGCGCCAGCAGCTTAGTGCCTGACACTTATAATGAAAAACTGTTTTTT.

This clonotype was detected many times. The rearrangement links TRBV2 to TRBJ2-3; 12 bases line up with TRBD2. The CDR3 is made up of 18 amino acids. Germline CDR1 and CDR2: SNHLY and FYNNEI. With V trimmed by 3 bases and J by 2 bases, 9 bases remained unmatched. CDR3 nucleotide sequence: TGTGCCAGCAGTGATGGGCTAGCGGGAGGGCCGGACACAGATACGCAGTATTTT. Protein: CASSDGLAGGPDTDTQYF.

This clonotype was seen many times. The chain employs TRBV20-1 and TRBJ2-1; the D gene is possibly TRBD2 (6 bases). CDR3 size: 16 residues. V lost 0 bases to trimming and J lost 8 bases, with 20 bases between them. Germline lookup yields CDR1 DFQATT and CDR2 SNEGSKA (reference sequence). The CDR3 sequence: CSARDRLLALLDEQFF. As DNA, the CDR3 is TGCAGTGCTAGAGATCGCTTACTAGCACTACTCGATGAGCAGTTCTTC.

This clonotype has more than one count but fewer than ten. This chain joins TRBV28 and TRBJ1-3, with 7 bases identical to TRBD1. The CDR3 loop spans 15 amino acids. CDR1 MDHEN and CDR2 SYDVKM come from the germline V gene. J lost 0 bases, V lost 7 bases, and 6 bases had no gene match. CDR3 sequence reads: CASISGQISGNTIYF. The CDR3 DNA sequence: TGTGCCAGCATCTCGGGACAGATCTCTGGAAACACCATATATTTT.

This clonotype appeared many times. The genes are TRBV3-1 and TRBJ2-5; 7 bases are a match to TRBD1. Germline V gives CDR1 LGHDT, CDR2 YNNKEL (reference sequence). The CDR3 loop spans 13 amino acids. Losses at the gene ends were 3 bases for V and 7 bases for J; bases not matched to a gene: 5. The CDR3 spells CASSQGTEGTQYF. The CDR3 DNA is TGTGCCAGCAGCCAGGGGACAGAGGGGACCCAGTACTTC.

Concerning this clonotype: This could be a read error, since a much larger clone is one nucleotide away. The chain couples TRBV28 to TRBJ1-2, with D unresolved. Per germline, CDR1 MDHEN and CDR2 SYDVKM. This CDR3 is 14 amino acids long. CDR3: CTSTIGVPNYGYTF. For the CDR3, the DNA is TGTACCAGCACCATTGGGGTCCCTAACTATGGCTACACCTTC.

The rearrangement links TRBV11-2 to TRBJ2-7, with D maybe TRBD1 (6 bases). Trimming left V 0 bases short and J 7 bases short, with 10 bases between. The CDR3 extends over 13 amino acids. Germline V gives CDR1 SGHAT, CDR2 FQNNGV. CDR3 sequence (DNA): TGTGCCAGCAGCTTAGACAGGGGCAGTGAGCAGTACGTC. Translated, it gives CASSLDRGSEQYV.

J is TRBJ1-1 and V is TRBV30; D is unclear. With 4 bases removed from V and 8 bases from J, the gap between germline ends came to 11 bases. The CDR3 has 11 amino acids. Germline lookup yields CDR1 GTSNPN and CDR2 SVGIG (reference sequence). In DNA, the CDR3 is TGTGCCTGGATAGGGCTCAGGGAAGCTTTCTTT. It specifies CAWIGLREAFF.

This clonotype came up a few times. This CDR3 is CASSPDRGPTGELFF. The DNA of the CDR3 is TGTGCCAGCTCACCGGACAGGGGGCCCACCGGGGAGCTGTTTTTT. The V and J genes are TRBV18 and TRBJ2-2; 11 nucleotides align to TRBD1. V trimming: 3 bases; J trimming: 4 bases; junction bases outside the gene matches: 1. Germline loops: CDR1 KGHSH, CDR2 LQKENI. The CDR3 has 15 amino acids.

The CDR3 coding sequence is TGTGCCAGCAGTGAAGTTGTGTACGAGCAGTACTTC. Amino acid sequence: CASSEVVYEQYF. The rearrangement links TRBV6-1 to TRBJ2-7; D is undetermined. This CDR3 has 12 residues. With 1 base removed from V and 4 bases from J, the gap between germline ends came to 5 bases. CDR1 is MNHNS, CDR2 SASEGT, per germline.

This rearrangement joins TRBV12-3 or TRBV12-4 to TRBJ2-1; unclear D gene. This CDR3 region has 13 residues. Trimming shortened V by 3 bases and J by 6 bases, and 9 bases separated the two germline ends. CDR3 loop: CASSFLGPNEQFF. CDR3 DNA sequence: TGTGCCAGCAGTTTTCTCGGGCCCAATGAGCAGTTCTTC.

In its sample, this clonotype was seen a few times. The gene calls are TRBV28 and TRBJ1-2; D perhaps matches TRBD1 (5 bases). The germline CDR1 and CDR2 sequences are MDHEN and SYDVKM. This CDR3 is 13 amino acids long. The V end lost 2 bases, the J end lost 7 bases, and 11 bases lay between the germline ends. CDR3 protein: CASSLGGFGGYTF. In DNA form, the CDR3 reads TGTGCCAGCAGTTTAGGGGGATTCGGTGGCTACACCTTC.

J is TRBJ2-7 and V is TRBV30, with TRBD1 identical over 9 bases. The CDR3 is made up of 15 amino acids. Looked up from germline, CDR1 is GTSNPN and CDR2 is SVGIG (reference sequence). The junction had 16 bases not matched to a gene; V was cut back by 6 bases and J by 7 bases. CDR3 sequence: CACPTGTGPSNEQYF. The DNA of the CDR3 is TGTGCCTGCCCTACCGGGACAGGGCCTTCAAATGAGCAGTACTTC.

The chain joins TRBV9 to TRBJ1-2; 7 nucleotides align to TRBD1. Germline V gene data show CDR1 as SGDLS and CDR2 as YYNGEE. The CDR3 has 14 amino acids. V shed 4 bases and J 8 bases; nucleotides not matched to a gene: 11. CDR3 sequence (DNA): TGTGCCAGCAGCCGGTCGGAGGGGGCCCGGGGCTACACCTTC. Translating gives CASSRSEGARGYTF.

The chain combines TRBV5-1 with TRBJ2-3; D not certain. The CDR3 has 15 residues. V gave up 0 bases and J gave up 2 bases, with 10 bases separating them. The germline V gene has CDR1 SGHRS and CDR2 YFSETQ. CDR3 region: CASSLATQNTDTQYF. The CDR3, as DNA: TGCGCCAGCAGCTTGGCCACACAAAACACAGATACGCAGTATTTT.

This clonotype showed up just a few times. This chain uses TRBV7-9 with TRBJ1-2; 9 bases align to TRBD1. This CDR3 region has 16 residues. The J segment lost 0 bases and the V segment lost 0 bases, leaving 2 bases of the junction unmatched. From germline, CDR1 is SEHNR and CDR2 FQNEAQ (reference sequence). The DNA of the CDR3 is TGTGCCAGCAGCTTAGCCCGACAGGGGGCTAACTATGGCTACACCTTC. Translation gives CASSLARQGANYGYTF. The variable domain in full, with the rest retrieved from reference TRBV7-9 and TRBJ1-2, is DTGVSQNPRHKITKRGQNVTFRCDPISEHNRLYWYRQTLGQGPEFLTYFQNEAQLEKSRLLSDRFSAERPKGSFSTLEIQRTEQGDSAMYLCASSLARQGANYGYTFGSGTRLTVV.

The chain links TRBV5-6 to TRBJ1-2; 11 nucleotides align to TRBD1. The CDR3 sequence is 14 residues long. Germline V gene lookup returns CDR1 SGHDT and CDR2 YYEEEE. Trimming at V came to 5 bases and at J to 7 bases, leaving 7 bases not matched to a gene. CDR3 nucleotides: TGTGCCAGCAGTTCCCGGACAGGGGGCGTTGGCTACACCTTC. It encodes CASSSRTGGVGYTF.

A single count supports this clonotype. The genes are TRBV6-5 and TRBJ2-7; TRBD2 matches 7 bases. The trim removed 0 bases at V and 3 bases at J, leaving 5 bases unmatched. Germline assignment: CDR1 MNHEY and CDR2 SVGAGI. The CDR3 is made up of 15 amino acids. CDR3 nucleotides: TGTGCCAGCAGTTACTCGATCGCTAGCGGCTACGAGCAGTACTTC. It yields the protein CASSYSIASGYEQYF.

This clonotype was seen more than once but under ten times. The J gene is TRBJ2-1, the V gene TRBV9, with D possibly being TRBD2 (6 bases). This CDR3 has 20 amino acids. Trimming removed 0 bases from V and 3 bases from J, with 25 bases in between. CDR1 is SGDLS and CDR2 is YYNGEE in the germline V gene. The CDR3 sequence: CASSVALASVPVPHYNEQFF. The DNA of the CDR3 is TGTGCCAGCAGCGTAGCTCTGGCTAGCGTCCCCGTCCCTCACTACAATGAGCAGTTCTTC.

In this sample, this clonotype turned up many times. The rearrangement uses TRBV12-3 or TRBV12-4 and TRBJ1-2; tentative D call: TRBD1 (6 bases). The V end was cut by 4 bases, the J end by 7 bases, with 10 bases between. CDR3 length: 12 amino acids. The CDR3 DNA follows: TGTGCCAGCAGTTCAGGGGCTGGTGGCTACACCTTC. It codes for CASSSGAGGYTF.

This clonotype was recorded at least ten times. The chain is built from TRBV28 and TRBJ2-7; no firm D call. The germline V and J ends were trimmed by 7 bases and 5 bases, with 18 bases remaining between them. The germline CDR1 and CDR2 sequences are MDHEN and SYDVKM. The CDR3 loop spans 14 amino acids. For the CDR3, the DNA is TGTGCCAGCAACACGCGAGGTCGGTTTAACGAGCAGTACTTC. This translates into CASNTRGRFNEQYF.

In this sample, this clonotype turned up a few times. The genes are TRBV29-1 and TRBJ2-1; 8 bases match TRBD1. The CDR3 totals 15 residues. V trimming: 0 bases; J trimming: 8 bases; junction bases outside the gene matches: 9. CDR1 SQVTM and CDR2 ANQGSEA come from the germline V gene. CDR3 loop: CSVEDGQGNFYEQFF. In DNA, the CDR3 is TGCAGCGTTGAAGACGGACAGGGAAACTTTTATGAGCAGTTCTTC.

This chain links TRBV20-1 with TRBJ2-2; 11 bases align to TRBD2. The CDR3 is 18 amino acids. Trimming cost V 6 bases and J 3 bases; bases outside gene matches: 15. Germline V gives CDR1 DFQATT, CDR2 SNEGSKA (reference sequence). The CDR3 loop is CSAHSLIAGGLDTGELFF. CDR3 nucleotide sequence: TGCAGTGCCCACTCTTTAATAGCGGGAGGGCTTGACACCGGGGAGCTGTTTTTT.

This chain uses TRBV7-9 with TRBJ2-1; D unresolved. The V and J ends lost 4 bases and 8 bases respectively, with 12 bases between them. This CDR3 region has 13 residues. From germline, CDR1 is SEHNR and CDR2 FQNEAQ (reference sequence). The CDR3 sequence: CASSSYMSDEQFF. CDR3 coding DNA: TGTGCCAGCAGCTCCTATATGAGCGATGAGCAGTTCTTC.

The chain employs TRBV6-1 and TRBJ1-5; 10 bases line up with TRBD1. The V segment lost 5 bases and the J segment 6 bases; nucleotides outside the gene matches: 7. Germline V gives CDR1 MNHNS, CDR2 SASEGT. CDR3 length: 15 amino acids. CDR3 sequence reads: CASSPSGTGVQPQHF. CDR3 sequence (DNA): TGTGCCAGCAGTCCCTCGGGGACAGGGGTTCAGCCCCAGCATTTT.

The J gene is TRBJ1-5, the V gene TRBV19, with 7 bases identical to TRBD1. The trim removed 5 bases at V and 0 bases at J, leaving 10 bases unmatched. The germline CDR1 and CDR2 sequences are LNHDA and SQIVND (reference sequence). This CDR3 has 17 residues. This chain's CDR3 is CASSQDRSLDSNQPQHF. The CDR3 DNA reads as TGTGCCAGTAGTCAGGACAGGAGCCTTGATAGCAATCAGCCCCAGCATTTT. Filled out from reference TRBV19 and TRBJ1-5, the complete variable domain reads DGGITQSPKYLFRKEGQNVTLSCEQNLNHDAMYWYRQDPGQGLRLIYYSQIVNDFQKGDIAEGYSVSREKKESFPLTVTSAQKNPTAFYLCASSQDRSLDSNQPQHFGDGTRLSIL.